This T cell receptor beta chain was captured by sequencing in a study of blood T cell repertoires in COVID-19. There are 14 residues in the CDR3. Trimming cost V 2 bases and J 2 bases, with 9 bases left between them. Per germline, CDR1 KGHSH and CDR2 LQKENI. Only in-frame clones appear in the TCRdb table, and some are missing; sequencing was by immunoSEQ multiplex PCR. The table has about 410,000 clones, 89% seen once. The clonotype originates from a middle-aged woman with COVID-19, enrolled during active disease. The specimen was peripheral blood. V is TRBV18 and J is TRBJ1-2, with D unclear. The CDR3 loop reads CASSPTGYNYGYTF. The CDR3 DNA is TGTGCCAGCTCACCAACGGGGTACAACTATGGCTACACCTTC.